This TCR beta chain derives from a study of blood T cell repertoires in COVID-19. Overall study context: Acute and convalescent COVID-19 samples came from the United States, Italy and Spain.

Germline V lookup: CDR1 SGHRS, CDR2 YFSETQ. Trimming removed 4 bases from V and 4 bases from J; junction bases left unmatched: 6. CDR3 length: 15 residues. Generated by immunoSEQ multiplex PCR, the TCRdb table keeps only in-frame clones and is missing some. The sample contains 100,000 to 150,000 clones, approximately 82% of which appear only once. Specimen: peripheral blood. The V and J genes are TRBV5-1 and TRBJ1-2; 11 positions agree with TRBD1. This sequence was found in a man aged 55 to 70 with acute or convalescent COVID-19. The CDR3 region is CASSRDRGESYGYTF. The CDR3 DNA reads as TGCGCCAGCAGCCGGGACAGGGGGGAAAGCTATGGCTACACCTTC.